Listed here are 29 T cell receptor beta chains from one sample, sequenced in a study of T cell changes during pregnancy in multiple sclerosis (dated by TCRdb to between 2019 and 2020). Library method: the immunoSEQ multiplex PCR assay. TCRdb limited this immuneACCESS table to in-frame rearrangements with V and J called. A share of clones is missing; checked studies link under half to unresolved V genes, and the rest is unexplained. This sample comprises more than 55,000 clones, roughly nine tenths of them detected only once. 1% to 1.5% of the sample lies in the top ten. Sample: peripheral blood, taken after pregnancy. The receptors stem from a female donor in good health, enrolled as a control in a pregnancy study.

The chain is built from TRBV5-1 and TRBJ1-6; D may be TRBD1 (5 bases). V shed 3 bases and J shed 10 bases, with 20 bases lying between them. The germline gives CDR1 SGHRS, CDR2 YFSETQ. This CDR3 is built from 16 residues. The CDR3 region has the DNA TGCGCCAGCAGCTCACAACCGGACCAGGGAGGGTCACCCCTCCACTTT. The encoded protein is CASSSQPDQGGSPLHF.

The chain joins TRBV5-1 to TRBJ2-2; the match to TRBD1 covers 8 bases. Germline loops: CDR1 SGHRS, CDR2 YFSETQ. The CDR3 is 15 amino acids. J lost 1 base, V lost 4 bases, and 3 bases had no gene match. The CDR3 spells CASSTTGGNTGELFF. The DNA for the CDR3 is TGCGCCAGCAGCACAACAGGGGGGAACACCGGGGAGCTGTTTTTT.

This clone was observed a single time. The DNA for the CDR3 is TGTGCCAGCAGCTCGGCCCAGGATGCAACTAATGAAAAACTGTTTTTT. This codes for CASSSAQDATNEKLFF. The genes are TRBV5-6 and TRBJ1-4; the D is unclear. The CDR3 covers 16 residues. With 3 bases removed from V and 0 bases from J, the gap between germline ends came to 12 bases. CDR1 is SGHDT, CDR2 YYEEEE, per germline. The variable domain in full, completed from reference TRBV5-6 and TRBJ1-4, reads DAGVTQSPTHLIKTRGQQVTLRCSPKSGHDTVSWYQQALGQGPQFIFQYYEEEERQRGNFPDRFSGHQFPNYSSELNVNALLLGDSALYLCASSSAQDATNEKLFFGSGTQLSVL.

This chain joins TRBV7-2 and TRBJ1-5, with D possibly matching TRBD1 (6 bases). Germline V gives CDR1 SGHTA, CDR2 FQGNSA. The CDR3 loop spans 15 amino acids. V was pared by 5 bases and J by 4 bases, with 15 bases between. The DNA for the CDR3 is TGTGCCAGCAGCCCCTCCGGGACACATAATCAGCCCCAGCATTTT. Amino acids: CASSPSGTHNQPQHF.

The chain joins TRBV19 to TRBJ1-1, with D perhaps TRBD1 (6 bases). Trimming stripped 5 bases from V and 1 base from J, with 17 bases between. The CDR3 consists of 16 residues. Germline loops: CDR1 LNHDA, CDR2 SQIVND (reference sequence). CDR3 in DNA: TGTGCCAGTAGTGCCTTCAGGACAGAAACGAACACTGAAGCTTTCTTT. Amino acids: CASSAFRTETNTEAFF.

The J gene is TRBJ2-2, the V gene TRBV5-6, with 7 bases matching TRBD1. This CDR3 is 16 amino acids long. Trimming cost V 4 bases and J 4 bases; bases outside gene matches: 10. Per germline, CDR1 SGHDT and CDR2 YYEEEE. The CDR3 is CASSLQGRGSTGELFF. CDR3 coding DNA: TGTGCCAGCAGCCTACAGGGGAGAGGATCCACCGGGGAGCTGTTTTTT.

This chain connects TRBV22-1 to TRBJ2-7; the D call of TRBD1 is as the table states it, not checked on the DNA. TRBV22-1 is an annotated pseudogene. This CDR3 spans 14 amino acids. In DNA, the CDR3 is TGTCCTGGGAGCATAACAGGGGACTCCTACGAGCAGTACTTC. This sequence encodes CPGSITGDSYEQYF.

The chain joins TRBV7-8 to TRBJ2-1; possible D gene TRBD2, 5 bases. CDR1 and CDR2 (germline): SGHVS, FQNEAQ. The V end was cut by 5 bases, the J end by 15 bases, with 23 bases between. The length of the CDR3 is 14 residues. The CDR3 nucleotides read TGTGCCAGCAGCCTAACTTCACTCCCGGGGTCTTGGTTCTTC. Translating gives CASSLTSLPGSWFF.

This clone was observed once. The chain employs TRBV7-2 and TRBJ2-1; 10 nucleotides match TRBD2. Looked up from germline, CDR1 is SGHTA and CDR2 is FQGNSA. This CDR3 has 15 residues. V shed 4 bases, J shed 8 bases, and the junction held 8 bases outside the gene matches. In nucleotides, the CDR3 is TGTGCCAGCAGCTCCCTTAGCGGGGGGTTCGATGAGCAGTTCTTC. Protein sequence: CASSSLSGGFDEQFF.

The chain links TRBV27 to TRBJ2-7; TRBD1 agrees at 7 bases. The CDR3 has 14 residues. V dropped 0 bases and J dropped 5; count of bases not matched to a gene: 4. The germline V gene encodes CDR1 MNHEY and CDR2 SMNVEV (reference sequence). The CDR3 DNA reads TGTGCCAGCAGTTTATCGGGAGACAGGGACGAGCAGTACTTC. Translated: CASSLSGDRDEQYF.

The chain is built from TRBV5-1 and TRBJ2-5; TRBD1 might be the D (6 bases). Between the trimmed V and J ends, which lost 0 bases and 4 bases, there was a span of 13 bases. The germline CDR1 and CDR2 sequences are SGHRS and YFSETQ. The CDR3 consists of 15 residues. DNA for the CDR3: TGCGCCAGCAGCTTGGGGGGGCGTCTCAGAGAGACCCAGTACTTC. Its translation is CASSLGGRLRETQYF.

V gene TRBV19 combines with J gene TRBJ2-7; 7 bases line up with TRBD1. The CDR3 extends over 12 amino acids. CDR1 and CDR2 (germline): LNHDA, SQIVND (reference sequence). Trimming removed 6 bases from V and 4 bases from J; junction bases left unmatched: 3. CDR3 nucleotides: TGTGCCAGTAGCGGGACAGAGTACGAGCAGTACTTC. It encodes CASSGTEYEQYF.

The CDR3 sequence is CASSEVDSRYSNQPQHF. The CDR3 DNA follows: TGTGCCAGCAGTGAAGTGGACAGCCGATATAGCAATCAGCCCCAGCATTTT. The chain combines TRBV2 with TRBJ1-5; D is possibly TRBD1 (6 bases). This CDR3 has 17 residues. V was shortened by 1 base and J by 0 bases, with 13 bases between the two germline ends. Germline V lookup: CDR1 SNHLY, CDR2 FYNNEI.

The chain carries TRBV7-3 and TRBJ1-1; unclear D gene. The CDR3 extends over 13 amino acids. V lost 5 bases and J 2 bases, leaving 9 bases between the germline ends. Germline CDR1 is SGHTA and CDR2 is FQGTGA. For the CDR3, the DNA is TGTGCCAGCAGCCCGAGAAGAAACACTGAAGCTTTCTTT. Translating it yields CASSPRRNTEAFF.

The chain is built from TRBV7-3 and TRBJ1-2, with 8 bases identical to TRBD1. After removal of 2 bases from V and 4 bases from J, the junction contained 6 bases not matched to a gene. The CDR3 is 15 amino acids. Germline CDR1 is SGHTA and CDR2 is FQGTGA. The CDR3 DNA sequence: TGTGCCAGCAGCTTATCGCCAGGGGGCGGCTATGGCTACACCTTC. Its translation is CASSLSPGGGYGYTF.

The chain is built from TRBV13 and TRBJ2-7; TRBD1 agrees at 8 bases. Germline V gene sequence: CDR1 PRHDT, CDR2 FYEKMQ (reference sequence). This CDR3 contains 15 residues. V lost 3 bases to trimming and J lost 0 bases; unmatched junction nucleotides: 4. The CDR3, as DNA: TGTGCCAGCAGCTTCGGACAGGGTAGCTCCTACGAGCAGTACTTC. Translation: CASSFGQGSSYEQYF.

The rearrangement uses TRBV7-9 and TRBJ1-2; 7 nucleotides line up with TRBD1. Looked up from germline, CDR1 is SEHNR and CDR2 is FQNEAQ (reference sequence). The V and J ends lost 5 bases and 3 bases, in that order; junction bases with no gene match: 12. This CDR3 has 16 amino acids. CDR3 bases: TGTGCCAGCAGCCTACCTGGAGCAGGGGGAGACTATGGCTACACCTTC. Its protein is CASSLPGAGGDYGYTF. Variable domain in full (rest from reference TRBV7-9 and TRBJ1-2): DTGVSQNPRHKITKRGQNVTFRCDPISEHNRLYWYRQTLGQGPEFLTYFQNEAQLEKSRLLSDRFSAERPKGSFSTLEIQRTEQGDSAMYLCASSLPGAGGDYGYTFGSGTRLTVV.

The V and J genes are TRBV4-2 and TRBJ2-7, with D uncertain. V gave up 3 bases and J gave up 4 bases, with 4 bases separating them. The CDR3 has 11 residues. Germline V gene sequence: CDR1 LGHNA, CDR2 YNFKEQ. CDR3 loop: CASSHNYEQYF. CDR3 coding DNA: TGTGCCAGCAGCCATAATTACGAGCAGTACTTC.

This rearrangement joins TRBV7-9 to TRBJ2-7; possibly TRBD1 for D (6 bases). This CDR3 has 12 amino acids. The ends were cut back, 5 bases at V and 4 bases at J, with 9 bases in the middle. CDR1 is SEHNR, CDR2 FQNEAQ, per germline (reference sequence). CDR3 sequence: CASSRTVYEQYF. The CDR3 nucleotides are TGTGCCAGCAGCCGGACAGTTTACGAGCAGTACTTC.

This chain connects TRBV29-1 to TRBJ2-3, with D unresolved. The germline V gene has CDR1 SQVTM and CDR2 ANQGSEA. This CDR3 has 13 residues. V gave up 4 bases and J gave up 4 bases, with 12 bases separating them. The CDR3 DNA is TGCAGCGTTGGGCCTCGACTGGCAGATACGCAGTATTTT. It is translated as CSVGPRLADTQYF.

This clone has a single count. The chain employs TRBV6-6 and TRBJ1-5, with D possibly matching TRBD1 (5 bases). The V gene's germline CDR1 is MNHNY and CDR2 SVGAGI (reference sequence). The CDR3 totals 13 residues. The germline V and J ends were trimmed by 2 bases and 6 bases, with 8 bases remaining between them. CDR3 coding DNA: TGTGCCAGCAGTTACGGGGGGGGTCAGCCCCAGCATTTT. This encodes CASSYGGGQPQHF.

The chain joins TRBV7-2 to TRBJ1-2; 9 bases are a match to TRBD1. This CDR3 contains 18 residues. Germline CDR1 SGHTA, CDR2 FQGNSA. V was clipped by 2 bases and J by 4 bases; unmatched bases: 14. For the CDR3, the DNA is TGTGCCAGCAGCTTAAGGGCTCCCGGGACAGGGAATTCCTATGGCTACACCTTC. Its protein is CASSLRAPGTGNSYGYTF.

The CDR3 region has the DNA TGTGCCAGCACACGGACTAGCGGAAACACAGATACGCAGTATTTT. Translation: CASTRTSGNTDTQYF. This sequence joins TRBV2 and TRBJ2-3; 10 bases fit TRBD2. The trim removed 7 bases at V and 2 bases at J, leaving 6 bases unmatched. Germline V gene sequence: CDR1 SNHLY, CDR2 FYNNEI. The CDR3 is 15 amino acids.

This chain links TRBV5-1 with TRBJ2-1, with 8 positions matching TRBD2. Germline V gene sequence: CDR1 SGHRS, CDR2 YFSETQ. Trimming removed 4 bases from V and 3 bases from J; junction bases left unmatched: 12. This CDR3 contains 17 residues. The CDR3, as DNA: TGCGCCAGCAGCCCTGGTCTGACGGGGGGGGTCTACAATGAGCAGTTCTTC. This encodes CASSPGLTGGVYNEQFF.

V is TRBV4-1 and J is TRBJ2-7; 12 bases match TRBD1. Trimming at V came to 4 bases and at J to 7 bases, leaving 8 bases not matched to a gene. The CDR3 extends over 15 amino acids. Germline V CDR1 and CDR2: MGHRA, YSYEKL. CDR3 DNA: TGCGCCAGCAGCCGTACGGGACAGGGGGCATGGGAGCAGTACTTC. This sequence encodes CASSRTGQGAWEQYF.

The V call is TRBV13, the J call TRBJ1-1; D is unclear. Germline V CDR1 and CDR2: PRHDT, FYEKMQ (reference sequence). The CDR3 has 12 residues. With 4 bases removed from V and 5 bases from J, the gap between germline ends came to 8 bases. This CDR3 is CASSSSWTEAFF. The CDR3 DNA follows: TGTGCCAGCAGCTCCAGTTGGACTGAAGCTTTCTTT.

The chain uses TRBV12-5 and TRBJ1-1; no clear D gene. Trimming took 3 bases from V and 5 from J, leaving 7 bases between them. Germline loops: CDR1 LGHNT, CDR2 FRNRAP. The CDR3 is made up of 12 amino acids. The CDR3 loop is CASGFSRTEAFF. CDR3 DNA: TGTGCTAGTGGTTTTAGTCGGACTGAAGCTTTCTTT.

The DNA of the CDR3 is TGTGCCAGCAGCCCCTACCGGACAGGGTTTGATGGCTACACCTTC. Its translation: CASSPYRTGFDGYTF. The chain uses TRBV14 and TRBJ1-2; 8 bases line up with TRBD1. V lost 4 bases and J lost 6; bases outside the gene matches: 10. The CDR3 length is 15 residues. The germline CDR1 and CDR2 sequences are SGHDN and FVKESK.

Written as DNA, the CDR3 is TGTGCCAGTAGTATAGCTGAGGTCGGCTCCGAGCAGTACTTC. As protein: CASSIAEVGSEQYF. This chain joins TRBV19 and TRBJ2-7; D is uncertain. The CDR3 is 14 amino acids. Germline-derived CDR1 and CDR2 are LNHDA and SQIVND (reference sequence). Trimming pared 1 base from V and 6 bases from J, leaving 13 bases between.